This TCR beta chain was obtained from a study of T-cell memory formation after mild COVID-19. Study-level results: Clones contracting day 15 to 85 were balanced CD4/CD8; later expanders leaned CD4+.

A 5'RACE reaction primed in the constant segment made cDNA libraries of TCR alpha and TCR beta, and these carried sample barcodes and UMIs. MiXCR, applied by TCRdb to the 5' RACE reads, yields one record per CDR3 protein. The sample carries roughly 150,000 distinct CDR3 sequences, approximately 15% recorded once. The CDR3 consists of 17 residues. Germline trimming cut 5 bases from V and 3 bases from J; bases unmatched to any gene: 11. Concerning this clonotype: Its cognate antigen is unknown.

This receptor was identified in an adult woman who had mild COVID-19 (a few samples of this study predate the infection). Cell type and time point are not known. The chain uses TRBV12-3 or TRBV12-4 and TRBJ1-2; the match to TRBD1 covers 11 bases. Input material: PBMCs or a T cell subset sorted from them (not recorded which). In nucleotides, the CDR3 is TGTGCCAGCAGTGCCGGGACAGGGGGGTGGCTGGACTATGGCTACACCTTC. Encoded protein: CASSAGTGGWLDYGYTF.